This T cell receptor beta chain comes out of a study of blood T cell dynamics during melanoma immunotherapy. Study-level background: First-line therapy was either pembrolizumab or nivolumab with ipilimumab for metastatic melanoma.

A fixed DNA input of roughly 0.35 ug was used per bulk PBMC sample. Profiling relied on immunoSEQ multiplex PCR, and the TCRdb table lists in-frame clones only, not all of them. The data show fewer than 15,000 clones, with 92% seen just once and 0.9% to 0.95% held by the top ten. Time point of the sample: week 3, after first cycle of checkpoint inhibitor. Blood was drawn before treatment and at week 3 after checkpoint blockade. Patients with prior systemic cancer treatment, concomitant immunosuppressants, or other active malignancies were excluded. Between the trimmed V and J ends, which lost 1 base and 2 bases, there was a span of 12 bases. This CDR3 is built from 15 residues. Germline CDR1 is SGHTA and CDR2 is FQGNSA. This clone appeared a single time.

This TCR came from a human donor with melanoma. The input for sequencing was blood, taken from a patient treated with checkpoint blockade. The genes are TRBV7-2 and TRBJ2-7; weak D call: TRBD2 (6 bases). CDR3 sequence (DNA): TGTGCCAGCAGCTTAGGCGGGGTCCGAGCCTACGAGCAGTACTTC. As protein: CASSLGGVRAYEQYF.